The 29 T cell receptor beta chains below were found in one sample sequenced in a study of shared T cell receptors in the human thymus. Using immunoSEQ multiplex PCR, the repertoire was profiled, and TCRdb retains in-frame clones only, with some absent. In the table there are 700,000 or so clones, 70% to 90% of which are singletons. This sample also appeared in a second study, on human thymus T cells.

The sequencing input was thymocytes. Receptor source: a girl under three years old with a congenital heart defect.

The chain has TRBV5-5 and TRBJ2-5; 7 bases line up with TRBD2. Germline assignment: CDR1 SGHKS and CDR2 YYEKEE (reference sequence). Trimming at V came to 4 bases and at J to 7 bases, leaving 22 bases not matched to a gene. CDR3 length: 18 residues. CDR3 protein: CASSLLPGIGRAGGTQYF. The CDR3 bases are TGTGCCAGCAGCCTTCTGCCAGGCATAGGGAGGGCGGGCGGGACCCAGTACTTC.

V is TRBV4-1 and J is TRBJ2-1, with D maybe TRBD2 (6 bases). The CDR3 extends over 15 amino acids. Germline lookup yields CDR1 MGHRA and CDR2 YSYEKL. The V end lost 4 bases, the J end lost 2 bases, and 12 bases lay between the germline ends. This CDR3 is CASSLCRGTYNEQFF. In DNA form, the CDR3 reads TGCGCCAGCAGCCTCTGCCGGGGGACCTACAATGAGCAGTTCTTC.

This clone was picked up a small number of times. The chain links TRBV4-1 to TRBJ2-3; 8 bases map to TRBD2. The germline CDR1 and CDR2 sequences are MGHRA and YSYEKL. V dropped 6 bases and J dropped 4; count of bases not matched to a gene: 21. The CDR3 runs 19 residues. The CDR3 sequence is CASSLRVASGLGHADTQYF. CDR3 nucleotides: TGCGCCAGCAGTCTTAGAGTGGCTAGCGGGTTAGGCCATGCAGATACGCAGTATTTT.

The rearrangement uses TRBV6-5 and TRBJ2-5; D perhaps matches TRBD1 (5 bases). Trimming took off 5 bases at V and 3 bases at J, with 10 bases between the two ends. The germline CDR1 and CDR2 sequences are MNHEY and SVGAGI. The CDR3 consists of 13 residues. Here the CDR3 reads CASSPLGEETQYF. Written as DNA, the CDR3 is TGTGCCAGCAGTCCGTTAGGGGAAGAGACCCAGTACTTC.

This sequence joins TRBV6-1 and TRBJ1-1; D is perhaps TRBD1 (5 bases). Trimming cost V 8 bases and J 1 base, with 17 bases left between them. This CDR3 contains 15 residues. Germline loops: CDR1 MNHNS, CDR2 SASEGT. CDR3 residues: CASRKSGTGNTEAFF. CDR3 DNA sequence: TGTGCCAGCCGGAAGTCTGGTACAGGGAACACTGAAGCTTTCTTT.

The chain couples TRBV29-1 to TRBJ1-1; 8 bases align to TRBD1. The CDR3 is made up of 13 amino acids. Germline V gene lookup returns CDR1 SQVTM and CDR2 ANQGSEA. After removal of 3 bases from V and 5 bases from J, the junction contained 5 bases not matched to a gene. DNA of the CDR3: TGCAGCGTTGAGATTACAGGGGGTACTGAAGCTTTCTTT. Amino acid sequence: CSVEITGGTEAFF.

This clone was seen a few times. V is TRBV5-8 and J is TRBJ2-7; D gene unclear. The germline V gene has CDR1 SGHTS and CDR2 YDEGEE. This CDR3 spans 12 amino acids. V gave up 0 bases and J gave up 7 bases, with 8 bases separating them. The CDR3 coding sequence is TGTGCCAGCAGCTTGGGACACCTAGAGCAGTACTTC. Residues: CASSLGHLEQYF.

The chain joins TRBV5-1 to TRBJ1-2, with 8 bases lining up with TRBD1. Unmatched junction bases numbered 15, after V lost 4 bases and J lost 4 bases. The CDR3 has 17 residues. Germline CDR1 SGHRS, CDR2 YFSETQ. As DNA, the CDR3 is TGCGCCAGCAGCCCACACGGGACAGGCGACAAGTTCTATGGCTACACCTTC. Its translation: CASSPHGTGDKFYGYTF.

The chain joins TRBV28 to TRBJ1-1; tentatively, D is TRBD1 (5 bases). This CDR3 has 13 residues. Trimming removed 7 bases from V and 5 bases from J, with 14 bases in between. Germline-derived CDR1 and CDR2 are MDHEN and SYDVKM. CDR3 protein: CASKLQGSTEAFF. DNA of the CDR3: TGTGCCAGCAAACTCCAGGGATCTACTGAAGCTTTCTTT. The full variable domain, completed using reference TRBV28 and TRBJ1-1, is DVKVTQSSRYLVKRTGEKVFLECVQDMDHENMFWYRQDPGLGLRLIYFSYDVKMKEKGDIPEGYSVSREKKERFSLILESASTNQTSMYLCASKLQGSTEAFFGQGTRLTVV.

The rearrangement links TRBV7-9 to TRBJ2-1; D unclear. CDR1 SEHNR and CDR2 FQNEAQ come from the germline V gene (reference sequence). V gave up 4 bases and J gave up 7 bases, with 14 bases separating them. The CDR3 consists of 14 residues. CDR3 DNA sequence: TGTGCCAGCAGCTCTGCCGCCAGAGGAAATGAGCAGTTCTTC. It codes for CASSSAARGNEQFF.

The chain is built from TRBV27 and TRBJ1-3; 8 bases are shared with TRBD1. Germline lookup yields CDR1 MNHEY and CDR2 SMNVEV (reference sequence). The CDR3 is made up of 18 amino acids. Trimming removed 5 bases from V and 0 bases from J; junction bases left unmatched: 12. This CDR3 reads CASSPPTGDLPSGNTIYF. CDR3 nucleotide sequence: TGTGCCAGCAGTCCCCCGACAGGGGACCTACCCTCTGGAAACACCATATATTTT.

V and J are TRBV5-5 and TRBJ1-5; D possibly corresponds to TRBD1 (6 bases). V lost 0 bases to trimming and J lost 0 bases, with 19 bases between them. This CDR3 is built from 19 residues. In germline, CDR1 is SGHKS, CDR2 YYEKEE (reference sequence). CDR3 region: CASSLDRERGIYSNQPQHF. The CDR3, as DNA: TGTGCCAGCAGCTTGGACAGGGAGAGGGGAATATATAGCAATCAGCCCCAGCATTTT. The variable domain in full, completed from reference TRBV5-5 and TRBJ1-5, reads DAGVTQSPTHLIKTRGQQVTLRCSPISGHKSVSWYQQVLGQGPQFIFQYYEKEERGRGNFPDRFSARQFPNYSSELNVNALLLGDSALYLCASSLDRERGIYSNQPQHFGDGTRLSIL.

The V gene is TRBV25-1, the J gene TRBJ1-2, with D unclear. V lost 3 bases to trimming and J lost 2 bases, with 13 bases between them. CDR1 and CDR2 (germline): MGHDK, SYGVNS. This CDR3 spans 15 amino acids. As DNA, the CDR3 is TGTGCCAGCAGTGATTCAGCAGACTTGAACTATGGCTACACCTTC. Translating gives CASSDSADLNYGYTF.

The chain combines TRBV27 with TRBJ1-6; 11 positions agree with TRBD1. Trimming at V came to 3 bases and at J to 10 bases, leaving 17 bases not matched to a gene. Germline CDR1 reads MNHEY; CDR2 reads SMNVEV (reference sequence). The CDR3 has 19 residues. CDR3: CASSFCAPLQDRGRSPLHF. The CDR3, as DNA: TGTGCCAGCAGTTTTTGCGCCCCCCTTCAGGACAGGGGGCGATCACCCCTCCACTTT.

This clone was counted a single time. The chain couples TRBV29-1 to TRBJ1-2; 11 bases map to TRBD1. The CDR3 covers 14 residues. Per germline, CDR1 SQVTM and CDR2 ANQGSEA. V shed 4 bases and J 1 base; nucleotides not matched to a gene: 2. DNA for the CDR3: TGCAGCGTTGGGGGACAGGGGGATAACTATGGCTACACCTTC. This encodes CSVGGQGDNYGYTF. The full variable domain, completed using reference TRBV29-1 and TRBJ1-2, is SAVISQKPSRDICQRGTSLTIQCQVDSQVTMMFWYRQQPGQSLTLIATANQGSEATYESGFVIDKFPISRPNLTFSTLTVSNMSPEDSSIYLCSVGGQGDNYGYTFGSGTRLTVV.

The genes are TRBV15 and TRBJ1-2; D gene unclear. Germline V gene lookup returns CDR1 LNHNV and CDR2 YYDKDF (reference sequence). V was shortened by 0 bases and J by 12 bases, with 17 bases between the two germline ends. The CDR3 has 14 amino acids. The CDR3, as DNA: TGTGCCACCAGCAGAGATGAAGGGTTGGACTTCAACACCTTC. Translation: CATSRDEGLDFNTF.

This clone was found once. The chain joins TRBV6-5 to TRBJ1-1, with a possible D match to TRBD1 (5 bases). This CDR3 is 15 amino acids long. CDR1 is MNHEY, CDR2 SVGAGI, per germline. Trimming removed 5 bases at V and 1 base at J, with 14 bases between. CDR3 nucleotides: TGTGCCAGCAGTCATAACAGGACGCCGAACACTGAAGCTTTCTTT. This sequence encodes CASSHNRTPNTEAFF.

V is TRBV4-1 and J is TRBJ2-5, with D perhaps matching TRBD2 (7 bases). Germline CDR1 MGHRA, CDR2 YSYEKL. Trimming removed 1 base at V and 2 bases at J, with 11 bases between. The CDR3 consists of 15 residues. The CDR3 loop reads CASSQGGGGQETQYF. The CDR3 DNA reads as TGCGCCAGCAGCCAAGGGGGAGGGGGGCAAGAGACCCAGTACTTC.

This chain uses TRBV7-9 with TRBJ1-4, with 8 bases that match TRBD1. Germline CDR1 SEHNR, CDR2 FQNEAQ (reference sequence). The CDR3 consists of 16 residues. V lost 1 base, J lost 7 bases, and 8 bases stayed unmatched. The CDR3 bases are TGTGCCAGCAGCTTAGGCGTCCAGGGGGCGGGTGAAAAACTGTTTTTT. It codes for CASSLGVQGAGEKLFF.

V gene TRBV4-2 combines with J gene TRBJ1-4; unclear D gene. Germline V gene sequence: CDR1 LGHNA, CDR2 YNFKEQ. CDR3 length: 14 amino acids. V dropped 4 bases and J dropped 8 bases, with 14 bases sitting between them. The DNA for the CDR3 is TGTGCCAGCAGCCCCCCTCGAAACGGGGAAAAACTGTTTTTT. Amino acid sequence: CASSPPRNGEKLFF.

This clone was detected only once. The rearrangement uses TRBV27 and TRBJ1-1, with 9 nucleotides matching TRBD1. After removal of 5 bases from V and 5 bases from J, the junction contained 9 bases not matched to a gene. Germline V CDR1 and CDR2: MNHEY, SMNVEV (reference sequence). This CDR3 contains 15 residues. CDR3 residues: CASSLRTGVFTEAFF. The CDR3 region has the DNA TGTGCCAGCAGTCTGCGGACAGGGGTTTTTACTGAAGCTTTCTTT.

The rearrangement links TRBV21-1 to TRBJ2-7; the DNA was not used to check the table's D call, TRBD2. TRBV21-1 counts as a pseudogene. The CDR3 runs 17 residues. DNA for the CDR3: TGTGCCAGCAGCAAAGCCCTTTCTAGCGGGGTCGACTACGAGCAGTACTTC. The encoded protein is CASSKALSSGVDYEQYF.

The V call is TRBV6-5, the J call TRBJ2-5, with D possibly TRBD2 on 6 matching bases. Germline CDR1 is MNHEY and CDR2 is SVGAGI. This CDR3 is built from 14 residues. The germline V and J ends were trimmed by 3 bases and 5 bases, with 13 bases remaining between them. CDR3 sequence reads: CASSYQGLQETQYF. CDR3 DNA: TGTGCCAGCAGTTATCAGGGACTGCAGGAGACCCAGTACTTC.

The chain has TRBV6-5 and TRBJ1-1; 7 nucleotides match TRBD1. With V trimmed by 0 bases and J by 0 bases, 1 base remained unmatched. This CDR3 spans 15 amino acids. From germline, CDR1 is MNHEY and CDR2 SVGAGI. CDR3 in DNA: TGTGCCAGCAGTTACTCGGGGACAGTGAACACTGAAGCTTTCTTT. Protein product: CASSYSGTVNTEAFF.

The J gene is TRBJ2-6, the V gene TRBV9, with unresolved D. The V and J ends lost 4 bases and 0 bases respectively, with 14 bases between them. The CDR3 length is 17 residues. Germline V gene data show CDR1 as SGDLS and CDR2 as YYNGEE. CDR3 DNA: TGTGCCAGCAGCCCAGGCAGCATTACCTCTGGGGCCAACGTCCTGACTTTC. Its protein product is CASSPGSITSGANVLTF.

The rearrangement links TRBV2 to TRBJ1-2; D not certain. V was shortened by 2 bases and J by 2 bases, with 15 bases between the two germline ends. CDR1 is SNHLY, CDR2 FYNNEI, per germline. This CDR3 is 16 amino acids long. The CDR3 bases are TGTGCCAGCAGTGAACACGGTCCGCCCTTAAACTATGGCTACACCTTC. This codes for CASSEHGPPLNYGYTF. The full variable domain, with the rest looked up from reference TRBV2 and TRBJ1-2, is EPEVTQTPSHQVTQMGQEVILRCVPISNHLYFYWYRQILGQKVEFLVSFYNNEISEKSEIFDDQFSVERPDGSNFTLKIRSTKLEDSAMYFCASSEHGPPLNYGYTFGSGTRLTVV.

This clone was recorded once. The chain uses TRBV4-1 and TRBJ1-5; TRBD1 is a possible D gene (6 bases). The V and J ends lost 1 base and 2 bases respectively, with 30 bases between them. Germline V gene sequence: CDR1 MGHRA, CDR2 YSYEKL. The CDR3 has 22 amino acids. The CDR3 protein is CASSQVPPRLPHTQGRNQPQHF. As DNA, the CDR3 is TGCGCCAGCAGCCAAGTACCCCCTAGGCTCCCACACACACAGGGTCGCAATCAGCCCCAGCATTTT.

V is TRBV11-2 and J is TRBJ1-2; D perhaps matches TRBD1 (6 bases). Germline assignment: CDR1 SGHAT and CDR2 FQNNGV. Trimming left V 5 bases short and J 8 bases short, with 15 bases between. The CDR3 length is 13 residues. CDR3: CASSPHRARGYTF. CDR3 nucleotides: TGTGCCAGCAGCCCCCACAGGGCGCGCGGCTACACCTTC.

The chain carries TRBV4-1 and TRBJ1-1; 11 bases are a match to TRBD1. V shed 2 bases, J shed 0 bases, and the junction held 8 bases outside the gene matches. The CDR3 has 18 residues. Germline assignment: CDR1 MGHRA and CDR2 YSYEKL. DNA of the CDR3: TGCGCCAGCAGCCAACCCGGGACAGGGGGAAGTATGAACACTGAAGCTTTCTTT. Translating it yields CASSQPGTGGSMNTEAFF.